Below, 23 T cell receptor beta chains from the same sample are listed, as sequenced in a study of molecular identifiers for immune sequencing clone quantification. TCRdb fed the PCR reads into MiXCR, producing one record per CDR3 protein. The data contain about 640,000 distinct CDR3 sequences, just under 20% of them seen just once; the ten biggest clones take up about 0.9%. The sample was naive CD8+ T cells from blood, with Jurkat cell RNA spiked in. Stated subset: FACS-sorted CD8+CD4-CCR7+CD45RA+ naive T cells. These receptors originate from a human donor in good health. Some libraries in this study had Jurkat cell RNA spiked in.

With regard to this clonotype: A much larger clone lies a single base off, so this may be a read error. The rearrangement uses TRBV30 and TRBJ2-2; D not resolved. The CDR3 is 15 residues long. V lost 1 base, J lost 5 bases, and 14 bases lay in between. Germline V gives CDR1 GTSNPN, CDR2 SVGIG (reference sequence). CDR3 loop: CAWSADGVMTGELFF. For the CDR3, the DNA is TGTGCCTGGAGTGCGGACGGAGTTATGACCGGGGAGCTGTTTTTT.

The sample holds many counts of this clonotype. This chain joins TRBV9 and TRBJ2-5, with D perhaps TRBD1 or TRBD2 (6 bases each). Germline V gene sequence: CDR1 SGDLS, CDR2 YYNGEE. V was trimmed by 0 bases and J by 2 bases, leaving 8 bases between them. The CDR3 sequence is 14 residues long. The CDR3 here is CASSVAGAQETQYF. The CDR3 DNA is TGTGCCAGCAGCGTAGCGGGGGCTCAAGAGACCCAGTACTTC.

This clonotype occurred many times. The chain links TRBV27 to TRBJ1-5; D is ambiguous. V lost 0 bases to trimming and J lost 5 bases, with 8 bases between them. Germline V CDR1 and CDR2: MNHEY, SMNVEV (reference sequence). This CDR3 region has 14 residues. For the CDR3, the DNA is TGTGCCAGCAGTTTATCAGGGTTCTATCAGCCCCAGCATTTT. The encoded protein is CASSLSGFYQPQHF.

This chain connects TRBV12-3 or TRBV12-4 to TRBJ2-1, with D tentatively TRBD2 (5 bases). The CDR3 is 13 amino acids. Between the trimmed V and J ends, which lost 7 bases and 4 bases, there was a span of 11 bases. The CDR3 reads CASTQLVYNEQFF. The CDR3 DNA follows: TGTGCCAGCACCCAACTAGTATACAATGAGCAGTTCTTC.

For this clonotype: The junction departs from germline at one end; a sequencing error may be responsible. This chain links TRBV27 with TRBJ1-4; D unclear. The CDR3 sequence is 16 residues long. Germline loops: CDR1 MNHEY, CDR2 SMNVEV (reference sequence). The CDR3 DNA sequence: TGTGCCAGCACGGTCAGGCCCTATGCAACTAATGAAAAACTGTTTTTC. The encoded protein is CASTVRPYATNEKLFF.

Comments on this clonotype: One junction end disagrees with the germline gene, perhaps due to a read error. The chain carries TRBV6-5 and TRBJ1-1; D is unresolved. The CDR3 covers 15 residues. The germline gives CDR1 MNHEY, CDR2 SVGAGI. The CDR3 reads CASSYGRDLNAEAFF. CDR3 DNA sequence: TGTGCCAGCAGTTACGGTAGAGACTTGAACGCTGAAGCTTTCTTT.

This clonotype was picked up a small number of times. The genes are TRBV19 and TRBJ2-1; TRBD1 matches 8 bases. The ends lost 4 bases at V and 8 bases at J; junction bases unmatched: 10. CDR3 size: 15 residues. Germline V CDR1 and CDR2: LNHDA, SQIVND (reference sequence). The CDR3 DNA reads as TGTGCCAGTAGTAGTGCGGCAGGGGGCTCGGATGAGCAGTTCTTC. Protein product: CASSSAAGGSDEQFF.

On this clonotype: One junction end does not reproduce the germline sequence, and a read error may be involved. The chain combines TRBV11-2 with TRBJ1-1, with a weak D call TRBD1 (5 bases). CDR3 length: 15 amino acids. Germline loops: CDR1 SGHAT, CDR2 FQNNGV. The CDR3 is CASSSTGGMNAEAFF. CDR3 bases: TGTGCCAGCAGCTCTACTGGGGGGATGAACGCTGAAGCTTTCTTT.

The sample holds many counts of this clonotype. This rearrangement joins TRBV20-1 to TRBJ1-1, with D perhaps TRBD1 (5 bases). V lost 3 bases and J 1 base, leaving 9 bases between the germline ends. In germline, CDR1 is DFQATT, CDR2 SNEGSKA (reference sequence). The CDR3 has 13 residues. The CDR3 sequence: CSARRGGNTEAFF. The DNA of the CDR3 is TGCAGTGCTAGGCGCGGGGGGAACACTGAAGCTTTCTTT.

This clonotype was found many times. In nucleotides, the CDR3 is TGTGCCAGCAGCCCGCGAACCGGGACAGGGTTCTATGGCTACACCTTC. Translation gives CASSPRTGTGFYGYTF. This chain uses TRBV13 with TRBJ1-2, with 9 bases fitting TRBD1. Germline V gene lookup returns CDR1 PRHDT and CDR2 FYEKMQ (reference sequence). Trimming removed 5 bases from V and 4 bases from J; junction bases left unmatched: 11. The CDR3 spans 16 residues.

The CDR3 DNA follows: TGTGCTAGTGGTTTTGATGGGCATTGGAACACCGGGGAGCTGTTTTTT. This gives the protein CASGFDGHWNTGELFF. The chain joins TRBV12-5 to TRBJ2-2, with D unclear. The CDR3 length is 16 residues. In germline, CDR1 is LGHNT, CDR2 FRNRAP. Trimming took 3 bases from V and 1 from J, leaving 12 bases between them.

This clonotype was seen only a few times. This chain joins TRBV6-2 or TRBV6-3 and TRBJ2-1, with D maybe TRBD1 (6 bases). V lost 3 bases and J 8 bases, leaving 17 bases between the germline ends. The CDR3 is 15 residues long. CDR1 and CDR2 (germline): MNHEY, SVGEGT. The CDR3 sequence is CASSYLWDTTDEQFF. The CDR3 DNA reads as TGTGCCAGCAGTTATCTTTGGGACACCACAGATGAGCAGTTCTTC.

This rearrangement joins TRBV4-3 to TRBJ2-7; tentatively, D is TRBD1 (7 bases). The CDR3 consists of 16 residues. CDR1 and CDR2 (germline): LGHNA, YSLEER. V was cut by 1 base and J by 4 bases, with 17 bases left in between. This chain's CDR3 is CASSQGLRGVAYEQYF. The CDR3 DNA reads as TGCGCCAGCAGCCAAGGTCTCAGGGGGGTAGCTTACGAGCAGTACTTC.

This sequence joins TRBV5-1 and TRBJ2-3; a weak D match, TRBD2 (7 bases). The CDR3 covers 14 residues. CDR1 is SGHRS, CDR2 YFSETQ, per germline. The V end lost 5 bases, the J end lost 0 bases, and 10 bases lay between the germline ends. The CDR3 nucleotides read TGCGCCAGCAGGGGGGGGGCTAGCACAGATACGCAGTATTTT. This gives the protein CASRGGASTDTQYF.

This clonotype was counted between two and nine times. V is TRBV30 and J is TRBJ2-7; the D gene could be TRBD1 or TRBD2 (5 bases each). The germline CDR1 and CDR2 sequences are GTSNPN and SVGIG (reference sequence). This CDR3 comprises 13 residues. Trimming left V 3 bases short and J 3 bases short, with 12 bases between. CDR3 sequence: CAWRRGASYEQYF. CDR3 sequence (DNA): TGTGCCTGGAGGAGAGGGGCCAGCTACGAGCAGTACTTC.

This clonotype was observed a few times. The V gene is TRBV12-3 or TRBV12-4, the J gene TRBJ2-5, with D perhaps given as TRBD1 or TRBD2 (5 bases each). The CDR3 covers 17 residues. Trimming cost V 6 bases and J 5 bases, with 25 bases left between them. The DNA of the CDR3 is TGTGCCAGCAGACAACCGAGGGGAACGGACGGTGGGGAGACCCAGTACTTC. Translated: CASRQPRGTDGGETQYF.

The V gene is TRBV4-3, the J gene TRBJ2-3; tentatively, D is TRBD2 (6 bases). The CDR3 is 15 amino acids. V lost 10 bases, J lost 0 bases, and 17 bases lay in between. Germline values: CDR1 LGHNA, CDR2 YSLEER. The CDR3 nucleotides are TGCGCCACCCTACCTGGCCTAGCGAGCACAGATACGCAGTATTTT. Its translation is CATLPGLASTDTQYF.

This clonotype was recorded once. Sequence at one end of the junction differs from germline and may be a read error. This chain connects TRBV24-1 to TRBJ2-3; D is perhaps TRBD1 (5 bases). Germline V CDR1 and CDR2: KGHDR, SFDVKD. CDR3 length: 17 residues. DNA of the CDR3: TGTGTCACCAGTGATCCAGAGAGACGGCGGTACACAGGTACGCAGTATTTT. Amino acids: CVTSDPERRRYTGTQYF.

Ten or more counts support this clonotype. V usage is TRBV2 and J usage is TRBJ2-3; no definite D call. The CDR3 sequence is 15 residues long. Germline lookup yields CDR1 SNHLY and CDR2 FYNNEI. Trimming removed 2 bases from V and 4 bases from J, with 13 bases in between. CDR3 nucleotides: TGTGCCAGCAGTGAAATAGATAGAGTCCCAGATACGCAGTATTTT. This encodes CASSEIDRVPDTQYF.

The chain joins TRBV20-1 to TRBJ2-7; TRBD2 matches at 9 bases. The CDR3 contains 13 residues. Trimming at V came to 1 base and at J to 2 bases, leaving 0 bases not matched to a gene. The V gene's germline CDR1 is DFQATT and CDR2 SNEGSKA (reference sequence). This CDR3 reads CSARVAGAYEQYF. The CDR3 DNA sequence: TGCAGTGCTAGAGTAGCGGGGGCCTACGAGCAGTACTTC.

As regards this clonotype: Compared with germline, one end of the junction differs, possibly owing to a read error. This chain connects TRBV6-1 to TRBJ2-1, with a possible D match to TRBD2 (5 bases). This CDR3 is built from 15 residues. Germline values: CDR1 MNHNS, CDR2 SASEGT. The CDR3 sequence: CASGERSGTYNEQFF. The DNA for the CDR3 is TGTGCCAGCGGTGAACGAAGCGGAACCTACAATGAGCAGTTCTTC.

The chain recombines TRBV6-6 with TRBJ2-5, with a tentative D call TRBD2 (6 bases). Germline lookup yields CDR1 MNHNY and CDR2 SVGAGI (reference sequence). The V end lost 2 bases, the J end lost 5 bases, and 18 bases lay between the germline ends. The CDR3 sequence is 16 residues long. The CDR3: CASSYPGLSALETQYF. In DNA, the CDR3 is TGTGCCAGCAGTTACCCCGGACTAAGTGCCCTGGAGACCCAGTACTTC.

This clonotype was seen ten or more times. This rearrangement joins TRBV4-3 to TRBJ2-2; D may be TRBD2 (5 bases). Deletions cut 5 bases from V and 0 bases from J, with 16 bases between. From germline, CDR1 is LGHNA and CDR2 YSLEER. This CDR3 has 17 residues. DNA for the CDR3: TGCGCCAGCAGCGAAGGGCTAGCTGGCGCGAACACCGGGGAGCTGTTTTTT. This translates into CASSEGLAGANTGELFF.